This T cell receptor beta chain is drawn from a study of T cell responses to AZD1222 COVID-19 vaccine (TCRdb year 2021). Some background on the complete study: AZD1222 recipients with second doses at about 4 weeks or about 12 weeks were pooled, because spike-specific TCR depth and breadth did not differ between schedules. A total of 230 to 250 trial participants underwent TCR sequencing, of whom roughly 210 had received two doses of AZD1222 and 26 had received two doses of the MenACWY control vaccine. Trial participants were enrolled by age into 18-55, 56-69 and 70-plus year subgroups, with around 140, 26 and 57 TCR-sequenced participants respectively.

What the time point label conveys for this sample: baseline before first vaccination. Samples from vaccinated people were obtained from the UK trials COV001 and COV002, which included a single-blind randomized controlled phase 2/3 trial of AZD1222 (ChAdOx1 nCoV-19) in healthy adults. For TCRbeta chain sequencing, PBMC samples were collected from trial participants at day 0 and at day 28 after the second dose. The CDR3 regions of human TCRbeta chains were subjected to immunosequencing. The authors processed their data as follows. Repertoire TCRs were checked for matches against a reference library of SARS-CoV-2-specific TCRs that had been generated using the MIRA antigen-specificity platform. Breadth meant the fraction of unique TCRs that were SARS-CoV-2-associated, whereas depth meant the fraction of total T cells that were SARS-CoV-2-associated. Each spike-specific TCR was assigned to its reactive spike region and to a CD4 or CD8 class using the MIRA data. Log10-transformed breadth and depth values were compared by one-way ANOVA with Sidak's multiple comparisons tests. The table was pulled from immuneACCESS by TCRdb, which kept in-frame rearrangements only. Such tables lose some clones; where checked, under half of the loss comes from unresolved V genes, and the rest has no known cause. The V and J calls and clone size come from that table; D and trimming were worked out from the DNA. Across this sample there are about 160,000 clones, with around nine tenths seen only once. 1.1% to 1.5% of the sample goes to the ten largest clones.

For this chain, trimming is 1 base at the V end and 4 bases at the J end, and the number of junction bases without a gene match is 8. The CDR3 holds 17 amino acids from the cysteine to the phenylalanine. This entry keeps only the CDR3 DNA: 51 bases, framed from base 1. Sequences SGHTA (CDR1) and FQGNSA (CDR2) are obtained from the germline V gene. A word on this clone: What antigen it recognizes has not been identified. Per-nucleotide qualities are absent, and no much larger clonotype sits a single base away.

What the study reported, not specific to this receptor: Only 5 to 7 AZD1222 recipients were SARS-CoV-2 seropositive at baseline, limiting conclusions about previously exposed vaccinees. In the small 56-69-year group, the increase in depth fell short of significance, most likely because of low power. Epitopes outside the regions mutated in the B.1.351 and B.1.1.7 variants were reportedly recognized by nearly half of the unique spike-specific TCRs. CD4 TCRs associated with the vaccine covered the entire spike protein, and the dominant responses were in regions 160-218 and 743-854. Participants were mostly white British and included more females than males, and it was suggested by the authors that clonal diversity may have been underestimated. After two AZD1222 doses, both the breadth and the depth of spike-specific TCRs were significantly higher than at day 0 and than in MenACWY recipients. No day 14 peak-response samples were available, so repertoires were characterized only after the peak T cell response.

The rearrangement combines TRBV7-2 with TRBJ2-1; TRBD2 aligns with 9 central bases. This sequence originates from an adult in good health. The input for sequencing was peripheral blood, taken on day 0 of AZD1222 vaccination. The bases read TGTGCCAGCAGCTTAGGATTGACTAGCGGTGCATACAATGAGCAGTTCTTC. Its protein reads: CASSLGLTSGAYNEQFF.